Given below is one T cell receptor beta chain in context. Its specificity is not known. The data were taken from a study of cytotoxic CD8 clonotypes in ibrutinib-treated CLL. Clones were read by immunoSEQ multiplex PCR, and TCRdb kept only the in-frame ones, dropping some. The sample yields 25,000 to 30,000 clones, around two thirds seen once. Study-wide results and limits: Collection times varied between progressing and sustained-remission patients.

The CDR3 is 16 amino acids. With 5 bases clipped from V and 6 bases from J, the junction kept 7 bases outside the gene matches. The germline V gene has CDR1 SGHTA and CDR2 FQGNSA. The chain has TRBV7-2 and TRBJ2-3; 14 positions agree with TRBD2. This receptor was obtained from a human donor with chronic lymphocytic leukemia. The sequencing here drew on PBMCs, taken after 24 months of ibrutinib treatment. The CDR3 region has the DNA TGTGCCAGCAGCCCGACTAGCGGGGGGGTTTCGGATACGCAGTATTTT. Protein sequence: CASSPTSGGVSDTQYF.